This T cell receptor beta chain comes out of a study of preoperative IRX-2 immunotherapy in early breast cancer. Stated treatment: preoperative locoregional IRX-2 cytokine immunotherapy. TCRdb's copy holds only in-frame clones and misses some; the assay was immunoSEQ multiplex PCR. The sample yields approximately 100,000 clones, just over 85% seen once. The TCR was taken from a human donor with breast cancer. The source was tumor tissue, collected after IRX-2 immunotherapy.

CDR3 sequence reads: CASSDWGDNGEQFF. The CDR3 DNA is TGTGCCAGCAGTGATTGGGGGGATAATGGTGAGCAGTTCTTC. The chain recombines TRBV6-8 with TRBJ2-1, with D possibly being TRBD2 (6 bases). Germline V lookup: CDR1 MNHGY, CDR2 SAAAGT. Deletions cut 5 bases from V and 9 bases from J, with 17 bases between. The CDR3 is 14 residues long.